The 29 T cell receptor beta chains given below trace back to one sample, sequenced in a study of CD8 T cells in Susac syndrome. RNA, at about 0.5 to 1 ug, was reverse transcribed with random hexamers. Using its own MiXCR run on the immunoSEQ multiplex PCR reads, TCRdb lists one record per CDR3 protein. The sample yields 200,000 to 300,000 distinct CDR3 sequences, 90% to 97% seen once. Sequencing was done on a sample of CD4+ T cells from PBMCs. Receptors were obtained from a human donor with Susac syndrome.

The V gene is TRBV20-1, the J gene TRBJ2-7; TRBD2 agrees at 9 bases. The CDR3 runs to 14 residues. J lost 2 bases, V lost 1 base, and 3 bases had no gene match. The V gene's germline CDR1 is DFQATT and CDR2 SNEGSKA (reference sequence). This CDR3 is CSARVASGTYEQYF. CDR3 sequence (DNA): TGCAGTGCTAGAGTCGCTAGCGGGACCTACGAGCAGTACTTC.

The chain recombines TRBV14 with TRBJ2-7, with D perhaps TRBD2 (5 bases). CDR3 length: 14 amino acids. Germline CDR1 and CDR2: SGHDN and FVKESK. V was shortened by 2 bases and J by 0 bases, with 8 bases between the two germline ends. In DNA, the CDR3 is TGTGCCAGCAGCCAACCGGGGATCTCCTACGAGCAGTACTTC. It encodes CASSQPGISYEQYF.

V and J are TRBV28 and TRBJ2-1, with D uncertain. Between the trimmed V and J ends, which lost 8 bases and 3 bases, there was a span of 14 bases. This CDR3 is built from 14 residues. CDR1 and CDR2 (germline): MDHEN, SYDVKM. The CDR3 DNA follows: TGTGCCAGCGGGAAAGGATCAGGCTACAATGAGCAGTTCTTC. Translated, it gives CASGKGSGYNEQFF.

The chain recombines TRBV10-3 with TRBJ2-1, with D possibly being TRBD2 (5 bases). Trimming left V 4 bases short and J 5 bases short, with 9 bases between. The CDR3 sequence is 13 residues long. CDR1 is ENHRY, CDR2 SYGVKD, per germline. CDR3 loop: CAISGGPDNEQFF. The CDR3 DNA sequence: TGTGCCATCAGTGGCGGGCCCGACAATGAGCAGTTCTTC.

CDR3: CSVVGRGQETQYF. The DNA of the CDR3 is TGCAGCGTTGTAGGCAGGGGCCAAGAGACCCAGTACTTC. This chain connects TRBV29-1 to TRBJ2-5, with a weak D call TRBD1 (6 bases). This CDR3 region has 13 residues. V lost 4 bases, J lost 1 base, and 10 bases lay in between. CDR1 is SQVTM and CDR2 is ANQGSEA in the germline V gene.

This chain uses TRBV20-1 with TRBJ1-2, with a possible D match to TRBD1 (5 bases). CDR1 and CDR2 (germline): DFQATT, SNEGSKA (reference sequence). Between the trimmed V and J ends, which lost 0 bases and 11 bases, there was a span of 13 bases. The CDR3 has 12 amino acids. The DNA of the CDR3 is TGCAGTGCTAGAGATGATCAACAGGCATACACCTTC. Translating it yields CSARDDQQAYTF.

The genes are TRBV18 and TRBJ2-7; D gene unclear. Germline loops: CDR1 KGHSH, CDR2 LQKENI. The CDR3 length is 13 residues. Trimming took off 6 bases at V and 5 bases at J, with 14 bases between the two ends. The CDR3 reads CASSTSDGDEQYF. In DNA form, the CDR3 reads TGTGCCAGCTCCACTTCCGACGGAGACGAGCAGTACTTC.

The rearrangement links TRBV19 to TRBJ2-1; 9 bases match TRBD2. V was clipped by 1 base and J by 7 bases; unmatched bases: 8. From germline, CDR1 is LNHDA and CDR2 SQIVND (reference sequence). CDR3 size: 16 residues. CDR3 bases: TGTGCCAGTAGTATAGGTTACGGCGGGAGGGTGAATGAGCAGTTCTTC. As protein: CASSIGYGGRVNEQFF.

The J gene is TRBJ2-7, the V gene TRBV6-2 or TRBV6-3; 9 bases match TRBD1. With V trimmed by 6 bases and J by 2 bases, 5 bases remained unmatched. The length of the CDR3 is 14 residues. Germline values: CDR1 MNHEY, CDR2 SVGEGT. The CDR3 DNA follows: TGTGCCAGCAGGATGGACAGGGGACCCTACGAGCAGTACTTC. Residues: CASRMDRGPYEQYF.

J is TRBJ2-1 and V is TRBV20-1; D uncertain. The V gene lost 0 bases and the J gene lost 8 bases, with 11 bases spanning the gap. Germline lookup yields CDR1 DFQATT and CDR2 SNEGSKA (reference sequence). The CDR3 consists of 13 residues. CDR3 residues: CSAREGTWDEQFF. For the CDR3, the DNA is TGCAGTGCTAGAGAGGGAACTTGGGATGAGCAGTTCTTC.

The chain carries TRBV29-1 and TRBJ1-2; 10 nucleotides line up with TRBD1. After removal of 6 bases from V and 4 bases from J, the junction contained 23 bases not matched to a gene. CDR1 is SQVTM, CDR2 ANQGSEA, per germline. This CDR3 contains 19 residues. In DNA, the CDR3 is TGCAGCGTAATCACAAGACCGGGACAGGGGAATCTACGGGGCTATGGCTACACCTTC. Translating gives CSVITRPGQGNLRGYGYTF.

This chain joins TRBV24-1 and TRBJ2-7; tentative D call: TRBD2 (6 bases). The CDR3 runs to 12 residues. V was clipped by 7 bases and J by 10 bases, with 16 bases between them. Germline-derived CDR1 and CDR2 are KGHDR and SFDVKD. This CDR3 is CATSLGGSDQYF. The CDR3, as DNA: TGTGCCACCAGCCTTGGGGGGAGCGACCAGTACTTC.

J is TRBJ2-7 and V is TRBV20-1; no clear D. Germline values: CDR1 DFQATT, CDR2 SNEGSKA (reference sequence). Trimming took off 4 bases at V and 5 bases at J, with 12 bases between the two ends. The CDR3 runs to 12 residues. CDR3 region: CSAKTHPHEQYF. The CDR3 region has the DNA TGCAGTGCTAAAACCCATCCCCACGAGCAGTACTTC.

Only one count was recorded for this clonotype. The gene calls are TRBV7-2 and TRBJ2-4, with D uncertain. Per the germline V gene, CDR1 is SGHTA and CDR2 is FQGNSA. V lost 1 base and J 0 bases, leaving 19 bases between the germline ends. The length of the CDR3 is 19 residues. This CDR3 is CASSLDGVNSLKAKNIQYF. The CDR3 bases are TGTGCCAGCAGCTTAGATGGGGTGAACTCTCTGAAAGCCAAAAACATTCAGTACTTC.

The chain carries TRBV27 and TRBJ2-5; no reliable D call. Looked up from germline, CDR1 is MNHEY and CDR2 is SMNVEV (reference sequence). The CDR3 consists of 11 residues. V dropped 6 bases and J dropped 2 bases, with 4 bases sitting between them. CDR3 protein: CASRPQETQYF. The CDR3 bases are TGTGCCAGCAGGCCACAAGAGACCCAGTACTTC.

The chain uses TRBV5-1 and TRBJ2-4; D unresolved. The CDR3 loop spans 11 amino acids. CDR1 and CDR2 from the germline V gene are SGHRS and YFSETQ. The V end was cut by 0 bases, the J end by 10 bases, with 5 bases between. The CDR3 DNA reads as TGCGCCAGCAGCTTGGAGACAATTCAGTACTTC. Its protein product is CASSLETIQYF.

This clonotype was found once. J is TRBJ2-2 and V is TRBV4-1, with a tentative D call TRBD1 (5 bases). The CDR3 is 14 residues long. The V and J ends lost 1 base and 3 bases respectively, with 6 bases between them. The germline V gene encodes CDR1 MGHRA and CDR2 YSYEKL. CDR3 sequence: CASSQGQYTGELFF. The CDR3 coding sequence is TGCGCCAGCAGCCAAGGACAGTACACCGGGGAGCTGTTTTTT.

Comment on this clonotype: An end of the junction differs from the germline gene, which may be a read error. J is TRBJ1-1 and V is TRBV19; D is possibly TRBD1 (5 bases). This CDR3 has 13 amino acids. The germline V gene has CDR1 LNHDA and CDR2 SQIVND (reference sequence). CDR3 residues: CASSINRNTEVFF. The CDR3 DNA follows: TGTGCCAGTAGTATTAACAGGAACACTGAAGTTTTCTTT. The full variable domain, with the rest looked up from reference TRBV19 and TRBJ1-1, is DGGITQSPKYLFRKEGQNVTLSCEQNLNHDAMYWYRQDPGQGLRLIYYSQIVNDFQKGDIAEGYSVSREKKESFPLTVTSAQKNPTAFYLCASSINRNTEVFFGQGTRLTVV.

The chain joins TRBV19 to TRBJ1-1; 9 nucleotides line up with TRBD1. V was pared by 4 bases and J by 3 bases, with 9 bases of the junction left unmatched. The CDR3 extends over 16 amino acids. CDR1 and CDR2 (germline): LNHDA, SQIVND (reference sequence). CDR3 sequence (DNA): TGTGCCAGTAGTAACCCCGGGACAGGGCTTCACACTGAAGCTTTCTTT. It codes for CASSNPGTGLHTEAFF.

The chain is built from TRBV30 and TRBJ1-5, with 12 bases aligning to TRBD1. The junction had 4 bases not matched to a gene; V was cut back by 3 bases and J by 7 bases. In germline, CDR1 is GTSNPN, CDR2 SVGIG (reference sequence). The CDR3 is 14 residues long. The CDR3 DNA is TGTGCCTGGAGGGGACAGGGGGCTAGCCAGCCCCAGCATTTT. Protein product: CAWRGQGASQPQHF.

CDR3 amino acids: CSVGRGGNTGELFF. As DNA, the CDR3 is TGCAGCGTTGGGAGGGGAGGGAACACCGGGGAGCTGTTTTTT. The chain is built from TRBV29-1 and TRBJ2-2; D perhaps matches TRBD2 (6 bases). Deletions cut 4 bases from V and 1 base from J, with 10 bases between. Germline CDR1 and CDR2: SQVTM and ANQGSEA. The CDR3 runs 14 residues.

The chain uses TRBV6-6 and TRBJ2-3; D call uncertain. Trimming shortened V by 5 bases and J by 0 bases, and 15 bases separated the two germline ends. This CDR3 spans 16 amino acids. Germline CDR1 is MNHNY and CDR2 is SVGAGI (reference sequence). CDR3 loop: CASSTDRVESTDTQYF. Written as DNA, the CDR3 is TGTGCCAGCAGTACGGACCGGGTAGAGAGCACAGATACGCAGTATTTT.

V gene TRBV20-1 combines with J gene TRBJ1-4; 7 positions match TRBD1. Germline CDR1 is DFQATT and CDR2 is SNEGSKA (reference sequence). The CDR3 extends over 14 amino acids. J lost 5 bases, V lost 6 bases, and 9 bases had no gene match. The CDR3 spells CSASNRDRNEKLFF. In DNA, the CDR3 is TGCAGTGCCTCAAACCGGGACAGAAATGAAAAACTGTTTTTT.

This sequence joins TRBV18 and TRBJ1-5, with D unresolved. CDR1 and CDR2 (germline): KGHSH, LQKENI. V was pared by 3 bases and J by 0 bases, with 12 bases between. This CDR3 contains 16 residues. Here the CDR3 reads CASSPDVAGSNQPQHF. CDR3 in DNA: TGTGCCAGCTCACCGGACGTGGCCGGTAGCAATCAGCCCCAGCATTTT.

The chain recombines TRBV12-3 or TRBV12-4 with TRBJ2-2; 8 bases line up with TRBD2. CDR3 length equals 15 residues. V trimming: 2 bases; J trimming: 6 bases; junction bases outside the gene matches: 5. This CDR3 is CASSLRGSGAGELFF. The CDR3 DNA reads TGTGCCAGCAGTTTACGGGGTAGCGGGGCCGGGGAGCTGTTTTTT.

This sequence joins TRBV5-1 and TRBJ1-2; D remains unclear. Germline lookup yields CDR1 SGHRS and CDR2 YFSETQ. The length of the CDR3 is 13 residues. With 4 bases removed from V and 2 bases from J, the gap between germline ends came to 9 bases. CDR3 region: CASSDNTNYGYTF. In nucleotides, the CDR3 is TGCGCCAGCAGCGACAACACAAACTATGGCTACACCTTC.

This chain uses TRBV12-3 or TRBV12-4 with TRBJ1-2; 12 nucleotides match TRBD1. The junction had 4 bases not matched to a gene; V was cut back by 7 bases and J by 4 bases. This CDR3 region has 14 residues. CDR3 nucleotides: TGTGCCAGCAAAGGGACAGGGGGCGGCTATGGCTACACCTTC. It specifies CASKGTGGGYGYTF.

This chain joins TRBV9 and TRBJ2-1; TRBD2 matches at 9 bases. Trimming took 6 bases from V and 0 from J; bases not matched to a gene: 10. There are 17 residues in the CDR3. The V gene's germline CDR1 is SGDLS and CDR2 YYNGEE. CDR3 nucleotides: TGTGCCAGCACCGCTCGGGGTAGCGGGAGCTCCTACAATGAGCAGTTCTTC. Translation gives CASTARGSGSSYNEQFF.

This chain joins TRBV12-3 or TRBV12-4 and TRBJ2-1; 8 bases agree with TRBD2. V lost 4 bases, J lost 7 bases, and 12 bases stayed unmatched. This CDR3 is 16 amino acids long. DNA of the CDR3: TGTGCCAGCAGTTCCCTCGGGGGGGGCTTAAGGAATGAGCAGTTCTTC. Its protein is CASSSLGGGLRNEQFF.